One sample yielded the 2 T cell receptor beta chains listed below, sequenced in a study of T-cell reconstitution after alpha-beta-depleted transplantation in children. A library of TCRbeta sequences, prepared with unique molecular identifiers, was generated. TCRdb reanalysed the PCR reads using MiXCR and keeps one entry per CDR3 protein. The sample holds around 530,000 distinct CDR3 sequences; 30% to 35% are singletons and the top ten take approximately 2.3%. The specimen comprised PBMCs from the stem cell graft donor, sampled from the stem cell graft. The receptors were sampled from a human donor who donated a stem cell graft to a child with aplastic anemia.

This clonotype was picked up many times. The V call is TRBV7-6, the J call TRBJ2-1; 12 bases match TRBD1. CDR1 and CDR2 from the germline V gene are SGHVS and FNYEAQ. J was trimmed by 6 bases and V by 4 bases; bases with no gene match: 4. The CDR3 is 15 residues long. CDR3 protein: CASSWGQGAGNEQFF. The CDR3, as DNA: TGTGCCAGCAGCTGGGGACAGGGGGCAGGCAATGAGCAGTTCTTC.

The rearrangement links TRBV7-9 to TRBJ1-1; D gene uncertain. Trimming took 3 bases from V and 4 from J, leaving 6 bases between them. Per germline, CDR1 SEHNR and CDR2 FQNEAQ (reference sequence). This CDR3 is built from 12 residues. CDR3 loop: CASSFPVTEAFF. CDR3 nucleotides: TGTGCCAGCAGCTTCCCAGTCACTGAAGCTTTCTTT.